The present T cell receptor (beta chain) was sequenced within a study of PD-L1 blockade in urothelial cancer (dated by TCRdb to between 2016 and 2019). For the wider study: Therapy was started at some point between 2014 and 2016 for all patients, and atezolizumab 1,200 mg was administered intravenously every 3 weeks. Twenty-five of 29 patients were identified as males with urothelial cancer of bladder origin, and a prior smoking history was reported by 18 of 29 patients. An ECOG performance status of 0 or 1 was recorded for the patients, and 0 to 3 prior chemotherapy regimens had been received by the patients. Blood samples were analyzed at 3 weeks after treatment start (second dose) and at 6 weeks after treatment start. Blood samples yielded a median of roughly 140,000 T cells and approximately 83,000 unique TCRs, with median clonality approximately 0.08. The study was an exploratory multi-omic analysis of somatic, immune and clinical correlates of response to PD-L1 blockade with atezolizumab in urothelial cancer. Pretreatment tumor samples, along with matched peripheral blood collected serially before and after atezolizumab treatment, underwent TCR sequencing. Durable clinical benefit was defined as a progression-free survival longer than 6 months, and TCR features were additionally tested against progression-free survival and overall survival. In the same patients who had TCR sequencing, pretreatment tumors also underwent whole exome sequencing and RNA sequencing. Durable clinical benefit was achieved by nine patients but not by the remaining 20. Just over 28 patients had pretreatment blood TCR-seq, about 25 had at least one posttreatment blood collection, and about 25 had tumor TCR-seq.

Turning to this clone: Its antigen remains unidentified. There are no base qualities to consult, and no much larger clone falls within one base.

Synthetic TCR analog templates were spiked into each PCR to estimate absolute template abundance from read counts. Using the immunoSEQ assay, TCRbeta CDR3 regions were amplified from genomic DNA with bias-controlled V and J gene primers. Sequencing of rearranged TCRbeta segments was done at approximately 20X coverage. On the authors' methods: Clustering was used to correct sequencing errors, and CDR3s were annotated against IMGT so that V, D and J genes could be assigned. Downstream analyses used only productive TCRbeta rearrangements and left out out-of-frame or stop-codon sequences. To compute clonality, Shannon entropy was normalized by the log of the number of unique productive sequences and then subtracted from one. Fisher's exact test with Benjamini-Hochberg correction, using a cutoff of adjusted p below 0.01, was how clones that differed between time points or between blood and tumor were identified. TCRdb took over this immuneACCESS table, retaining in-frame rearrangements with V and J assigned. Such tables are incomplete; in checked studies, under half of the missing clones stem from an unresolved V gene, and the remainder is unexplained. V and J calls and clone size come straight from that table; D and trimming were deduced from the DNA. The sample contains tens of thousands of clones, roughly 80% of them found a single time. The ten most abundant clones make up approximately 8.3% of the sample.

The research as a whole found: Patients with durable benefit showed greater expansion of tumor-associated TCR clones in peripheral blood 3 weeks after starting treatment (n ≈ 21, p = 0.022). Improved progression-free and overall survival was associated with having pretreatment peripheral blood TCR clonality below the median. Small sample size (n ≈ 30) and many exploratory analyses mean the results are intended to be hypothesis-generating.

This sample's time point label indicates: peripheral blood 6 weeks after treatment start. The cohort included roughly 29 patients with locally advanced or metastatic urothelial carcinoma who were treated at Memorial Sloan Kettering on a trial protocol. Peripheral blood mononuclear cells were collected pretreatment and during treatment, at between 1 and 8 total time points per patient. The Qiagen DNeasy Blood extraction kit was used to purify genomic DNA from total PBMCs and tumor samples. PBMCs were collected pretreatment and during treatment, and were isolated and stored as previously described. The source was PBMCs, collected around atezolizumab (anti-PD-L1) treatment. This TCR was recovered from a man between 65 and 85 years old with urothelial cancer.

The CDR3: CASRDPSGSVADTQYF. The sequence in DNA is TGCGCCAGCAGAGATCCTAGCGGGAGCGTCGCAGATACGCAGTATTTT. The chain links TRBV5-1 with TRBJ2-3, and 10 bases in between align with TRBD2. V is cut back by 5 bases and J by 4 bases, with 10 bases in the junction unmatched. Spanning cysteine to phenylalanine, the CDR3 consists of 16 amino acids. Only CDR3 DNA is held: 48 bases, read in frame from base 1. The germline V gene gives CDR1 as SGHRS and CDR2 as YFSETQ.